The clone carrying this T cell receptor (beta chain) was picked up many times. Its antigen is currently unknown. TCRdb reprocessed the RACE reads via MiXCR and lists one record per CDR3 protein. The top ten hold 4% of the sample, which has fewer than 60,000 distinct CDR3 sequences, approximately 10% seen once. The time point denotes: pre-sensitization, week 0. Specified treatment: therapeutic diphenylcyclopropenone sensitization with weekly scalp DPC. The data belong to a study of human T cells and chemical hapten exposure. At the level of the study: Per-sample variation in TCR yield stemmed mainly from small pooled library volume differences. Study-level results: Once DPC sensitization occurred, TCRs above 1 in 1000 frequency showed no change.

Material: whole blood, obtained in connection with sensitization to the hapten diphenylcyclopropenone (DPC). The receptor comes from a woman aged 40-49 years with alopecia areata. Some clones in this sample may be carry-over from other donors' samples.

The CDR3 coding sequence is TGTGCCAGCAGAACCGGGACCGCTCGAGAGCAGTTCTTC. Translating gives CASRTGTAREQFF. The rearrangement uses TRBV5-4 and TRBJ2-1, with D perhaps matching TRBD1 or TRBD2 (5 bases each). Trimming stripped 5 bases from V and 10 bases from J, with 16 bases between. The germline CDR1 and CDR2 sequences are SGHNT and YYREEE (reference sequence). CDR3 size: 13 residues. The full variable domain, in which reference TRBV5-4 and TRBJ2-1 provide the parts outside the CDR3, is ETGVTQSPTHLIKTRGQQVTLRCSSQSGHNTVSWYQQALGQGPQFIFQYYREEENGRGNFPPRFSGLQFPNYSSELNVNALELDDSALYLCASRTGTAREQFFGPGTRLTVL.